This entry concerns a single T cell receptor (beta chain). Antigen specificity is unknown. Sequencing was performed with immunoSEQ multiplex PCR; in TCRdb, only in-frame clones are kept and a portion is missing. This table has 75,000 to 95,000 clones, approximately 90% appearing once. These data are taken from a study of OX40 agonist ivuxolimab in advanced cancers. Findings and caveats of the study: The antigens recognized by the expanded peripheral T cells, that is their antigen specificity, were not determined.

The V end was cut by 5 bases, the J end by 0 bases, with 11 bases between. The germline gives CDR1 GTSNPN, CDR2 SVGIG (reference sequence). There are 14 residues in the CDR3. The rearrangement links TRBV30 to TRBJ2-1; D remains ambiguous. The input for sequencing was CD4+ or CD8+ T cells sorted from blood, taken in a trial of the OX40 agonist ivuxolimab. The source is an adult with an advanced solid tumor such as melanoma, head and neck, liver or kidney cancer. The CDR3 nucleotides are TGTGCCTGGGAATTAGAGAGCTCCTACAATGAGCAGTTCTTC. Translation gives CAWELESSYNEQFF.